The clone carrying this T cell receptor beta chain appeared once. The antigen is not known. The data derive from a study of cytomegalovirus exposure and HLA in healthy donors. Notes on the study in general: There were fewer than 200 TCR beta chains listed as cytomegalovirus-associated. In a later analysis, an Asian-associated ancestry cluster reportedly showed fewer N-insertions than the approximately 660-donor mean.

Primers: 60 Vbeta forward and 13 Jbeta reverse. Profiled with immunoSEQ multiplex PCR; TCRdb holds only in-frame clones, not every one. Among approximately 150,000 clones listed, 76% were seen once. CDR1 and CDR2 (germline): SGHVS, FQNEAQ. V gave up 4 bases and J gave up 3 bases; unmatched junction bases: 16. The CDR3 runs to 19 residues. V is TRBV7-8 and J is TRBJ1-5; TRBD1 matches 9 bases. The sequenced material came from PBMCs. This clonotype originated in a male donor in good health and CMV-seronegative. DNA for the CDR3: TGTGCCAGCAGCTACCGGGACAGGGTAGATGTTTACCTCAATCAGCCCCAGCATTTT. Translation: CASSYRDRVDVYLNQPQHF.